The TCR beta chain under discussion was sequenced for a study of blood T cell repertoires in COVID-19. Study-level information: Sites across the United States, Italy and Spain contributed samples from acute and convalescent COVID-19.

This CDR3 is built from 15 residues. V was clipped by 5 bases and J by 7 bases, with 18 bases between them. Germline values: CDR1 LNHDA, CDR2 SQIVND (reference sequence). In assigning cohorts, the study relied on participant-reported clinical history. Authors' methods: Counts of nucleated cells, estimated from reference gene primer amplification, were obtained. Some clones are missing from TCRdb's copy, which holds only in-frame ones; the method was immunoSEQ multiplex PCR. That table furnishes V, J and clone size, whereas the DNA furnished D and trimming. The table shows about 400,000 clones, with 88% occurring only once.

Sequenced input: PBMCs or T cells enriched from blood (not recorded which). This receptor was taken from a woman aged 40 to 50 with acute COVID-19. V usage is TRBV19 and J usage is TRBJ2-4; D is perhaps TRBD2 (6 bases). The CDR3 nucleotides read TGTGCCAGTAGTTTGGAAGGGACTTTCAGGAACATTCAGTACTTC. This codes for CASSLEGTFRNIQYF.